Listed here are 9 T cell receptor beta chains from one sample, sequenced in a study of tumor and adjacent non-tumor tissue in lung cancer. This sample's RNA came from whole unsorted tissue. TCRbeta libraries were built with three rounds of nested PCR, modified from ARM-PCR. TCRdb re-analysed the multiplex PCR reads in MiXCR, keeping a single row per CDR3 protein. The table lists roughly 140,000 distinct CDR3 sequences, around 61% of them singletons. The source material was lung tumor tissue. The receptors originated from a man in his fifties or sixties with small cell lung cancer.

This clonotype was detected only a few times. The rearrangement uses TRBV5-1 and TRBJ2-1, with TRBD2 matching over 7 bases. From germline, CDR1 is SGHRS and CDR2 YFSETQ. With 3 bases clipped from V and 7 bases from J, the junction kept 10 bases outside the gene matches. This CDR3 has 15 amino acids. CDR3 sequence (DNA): TGCGCCAGCAGCTGGGAGGGAGGACTAGTAAATGAGCAGTTCTTC. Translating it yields CASSWEGGLVNEQFF. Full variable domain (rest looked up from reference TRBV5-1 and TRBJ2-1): KAGVTQTPRYLIKTRGQQVTLSCSPISGHRSVSWYQQTPGQGLQFLFEYFSETQRNKGNFPGRFSGRQFSNSRSEMNVSTLELGDSALYLCASSWEGGLVNEQFFGPGTRLTVL.

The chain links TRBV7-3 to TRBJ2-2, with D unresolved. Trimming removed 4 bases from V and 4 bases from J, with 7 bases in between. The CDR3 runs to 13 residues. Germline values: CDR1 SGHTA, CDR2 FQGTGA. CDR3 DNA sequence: TGTGCCAGCAGCTCCAAGACCACCGGGGAGCTGTTTTTT. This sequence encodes CASSSKTTGELFF. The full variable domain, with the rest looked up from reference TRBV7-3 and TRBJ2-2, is GAGVSQTPSNKVTEKGKYVELRCDPISGHTALYWYRQSLGQGPEFLIYFQGTGAADDSGLPNDRFFAVRPEGSVSTLKIQRTERGDSAVYLCASSSKTTGELFFGEGSRLTVL.

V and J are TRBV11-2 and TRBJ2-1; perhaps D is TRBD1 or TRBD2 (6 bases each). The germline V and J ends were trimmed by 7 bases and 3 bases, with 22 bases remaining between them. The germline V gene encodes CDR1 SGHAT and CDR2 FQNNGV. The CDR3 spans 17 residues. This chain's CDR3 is CASNLGGGLEVYNEQFF. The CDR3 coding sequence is TGTGCCAGCAATTTAGGGGGAGGACTCGAAGTCTACAATGAGCAGTTCTTC.

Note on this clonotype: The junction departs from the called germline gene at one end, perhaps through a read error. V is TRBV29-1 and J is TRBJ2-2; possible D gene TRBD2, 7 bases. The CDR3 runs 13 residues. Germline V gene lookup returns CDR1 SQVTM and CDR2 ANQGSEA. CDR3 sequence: CNVRGGFTGELIF. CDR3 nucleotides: TGCAACGTTAGGGGGGGCTTCACCGGGGAGCTGATTTTT.

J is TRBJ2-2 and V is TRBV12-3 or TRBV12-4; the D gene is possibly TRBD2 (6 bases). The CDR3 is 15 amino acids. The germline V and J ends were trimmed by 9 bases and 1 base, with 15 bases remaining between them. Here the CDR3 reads CARRTLGGNTGELFF. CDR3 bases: TGTGCCAGGAGGACTTTGGGAGGGAACACCGGGGAGCTGTTTTTT.

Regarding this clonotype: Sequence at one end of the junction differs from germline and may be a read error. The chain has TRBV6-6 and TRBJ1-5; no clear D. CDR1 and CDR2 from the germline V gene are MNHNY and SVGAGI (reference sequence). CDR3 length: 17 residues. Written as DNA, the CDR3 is TGTGCCAGCAATTACTCATTCGATGCGGGGAGCAATCAGCCTCAGCATTTT. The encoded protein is CASNYSFDAGSNQPQHF.

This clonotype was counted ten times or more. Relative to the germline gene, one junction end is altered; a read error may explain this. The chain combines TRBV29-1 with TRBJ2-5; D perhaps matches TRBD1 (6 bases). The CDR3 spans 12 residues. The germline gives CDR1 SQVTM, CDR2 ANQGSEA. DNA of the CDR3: TGCAGCGCGGGACATCTCAGAGAGGCCCAGTACTTC. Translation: CSAGHLREAQYF.

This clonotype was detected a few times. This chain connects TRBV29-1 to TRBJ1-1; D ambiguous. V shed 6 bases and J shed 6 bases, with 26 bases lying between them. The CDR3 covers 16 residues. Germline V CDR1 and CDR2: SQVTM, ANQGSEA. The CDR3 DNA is TGCAGCGTCCGCTCACGAGGTGGGGTGGTGTCTGCTGAAGCTTTCTTT. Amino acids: CSVRSRGGVVSAEAFF.

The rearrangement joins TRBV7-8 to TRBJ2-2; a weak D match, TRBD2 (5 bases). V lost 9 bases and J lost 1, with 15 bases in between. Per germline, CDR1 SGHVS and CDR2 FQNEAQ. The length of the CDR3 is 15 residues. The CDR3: CASSARGQNTGELFF. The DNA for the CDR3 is TGTGCCAGTAGCGCCCGGGGTCAGAACACCGGGGAGCTGTTTTTT.